The 20 T cell receptor beta chains given below trace back to one sample, sequenced in a study of blood T cells in healthy people across ages. Primers used in a second PCR of about 7 to 12 cycles were a sample-barcoded 5' primer and a J-beta primer mix. MiXCR, applied by TCRdb to the 5' RACE reads, yields one record per CDR3 protein. The repertoire holds 1.4 million or so distinct CDR3 sequences, with about 45% as singletons. Input material: blood. These TCRs come from a woman aged 18 to 35 in good health.

This clonotype was detected only a few times. This sequence joins TRBV7-9 and TRBJ1-1, with TRBD1 as a possible D gene (6 bases). Germline values: CDR1 SEHNR, CDR2 FQNEAQ (reference sequence). This CDR3 contains 15 residues. V gave up 1 base and J gave up 5 bases, with 14 bases separating them. This CDR3 is CASSLGSGAQTEAFF. The CDR3 region has the DNA TGTGCCAGCAGCTTAGGGTCGGGGGCGCAAACTGAAGCTTTCTTT.

This chain connects TRBV24-1 to TRBJ2-3; the D is unclear. Trimming cost V 6 bases and J 4 bases, with 4 bases left between them. The germline CDR1 and CDR2 sequences are KGHDR and SFDVKD. The CDR3 has 11 amino acids. The CDR3 here is CATSPADTQYF. The CDR3 DNA sequence: TGTGCCACCAGTCCTGCAGATACGCAGTATTTT.

This sequence joins TRBV6-6 and TRBJ2-7; D uncertain. The CDR3 is 12 amino acids. Germline V gene sequence: CDR1 MNHNY, CDR2 SVGAGI (reference sequence). Deletions cut 5 bases from V and 4 bases from J, with 9 bases between. CDR3 nucleotide sequence: TGTGCCAGCAGTCACGGCTGGTACGAGCAGTACTTC. Its translation is CASSHGWYEQYF.

In this sample, this clonotype turned up a few times. The chain links TRBV29-1 to TRBJ2-2; 7 bases agree with TRBD2. Germline V CDR1 and CDR2: SQVTM, ANQGSEA. Trimming at V came to 7 bases and at J to 0 bases, leaving 5 bases not matched to a gene. This CDR3 is built from 14 residues. CDR3 sequence (DNA): TGCAGCGCCGAGAGCGGGGCGAACACCGGGGAGCTGTTTTTT. This gives the protein CSAESGANTGELFF.

The chain links TRBV7-8 to TRBJ2-7; D is uncertain. Trimming shortened V by 2 bases and J by 0 bases, and 11 bases separated the two germline ends. Germline V gene lookup returns CDR1 SGHVS and CDR2 FQNEAQ. The CDR3 loop spans 15 amino acids. The CDR3 DNA sequence: TGTGCCAGCAGCTTAAGGACCCCGAGCTCCTACGAGCAGTACTTC. Translated, it gives CASSLRTPSSYEQYF. Filled out from reference TRBV7-8 and TRBJ2-7, the complete variable domain reads GAGVSQSPRYKVAKRGQDVALRCDPISGHVSLFWYQQALGQGPEFLTYFQNEAQLDKSGLPSDRFFAERPEGSVSTLKIQRTQQEDSAVYLCASSLRTPSSYEQYFGPGTRLTVT.

This clonotype has only a few counts. The rearrangement links TRBV9 to TRBJ1-1; no clear D. Deletions cut 0 bases from V and 0 bases from J, with 6 bases between. Germline V lookup: CDR1 SGDLS, CDR2 YYNGEE. The CDR3 covers 14 residues. This CDR3 reads CASSVAWVNTEAFF. As DNA, the CDR3 is TGTGCCAGCAGCGTAGCTTGGGTGAACACTGAAGCTTTCTTT.

This clonotype was found a few times. The J gene is TRBJ2-1, the V gene TRBV20-1; the D gene is possibly TRBD2 (7 bases). Germline assignment: CDR1 DFQATT and CDR2 SNEGSKA (reference sequence). The CDR3 loop spans 15 amino acids. V was shortened by 2 bases and J by 0 bases, with 11 bases between the two germline ends. This CDR3 reads CSARRGASSYNEQFF. CDR3 in DNA: TGCAGTGCTAGACGGGGGGCAAGCTCCTACAATGAGCAGTTCTTC.

This clonotype was observed a handful of times. The rearrangement joins TRBV4-1 to TRBJ2-4, with a possible D match to TRBD1 (6 bases). CDR1 and CDR2 (germline): MGHRA, YSYEKL. The germline V and J ends were trimmed by 0 bases and 2 bases, with 8 bases remaining between them. The CDR3 spans 15 residues. The CDR3 sequence is CASSQEGASKNIQYF. CDR3 nucleotide sequence: TGCGCCAGCAGCCAAGAGGGGGCTTCCAAAAACATTCAGTACTTC.

This clonotype was detected only a few times. The chain carries TRBV5-1 and TRBJ2-1; D not certain. V was pared by 0 bases and J by 6 bases, with 10 bases between. The CDR3 runs 14 residues. Germline V gene data show CDR1 as SGHRS and CDR2 as YFSETQ. The CDR3 nucleotides are TGCGCCAGCAGCTTGGGATACAGCTCCAATGAGCAGTTCTTC. This translates into CASSLGYSSNEQFF. Combining the CDR3 with reference TRBV5-1 and TRBJ2-1 gives the whole variable domain KAGVTQTPRYLIKTRGQQVTLSCSPISGHRSVSWYQQTPGQGLQFLFEYFSETQRNKGNFPGRFSGRQFSNSRSEMNVSTLELGDSALYLCASSLGYSSNEQFFGPGTRLTVL.

This chain links TRBV12-3 or TRBV12-4 with TRBJ2-3; 12 positions match TRBD1. V dropped 6 bases and J dropped 2; count of bases not matched to a gene: 6. The CDR3 has 16 residues. CDR3 bases: TGTGCCAGCAGCCTGGGACAGGGGGCGGTCACAGATACGCAGTATTTT. Its protein is CASSLGQGAVTDTQYF.

This chain uses TRBV4-2 with TRBJ1-1; TRBD1 might be the D (5 bases). V lost 3 bases and J 1 base, leaving 12 bases between the germline ends. The CDR3 totals 15 residues. Germline values: CDR1 LGHNA, CDR2 YNFKEQ. In DNA, the CDR3 is TGTGCCAGCAGCCACCTGGGGCAGGGGAACACTGAAGCTTTCTTT. The encoded protein is CASSHLGQGNTEAFF.

CDR3 DNA sequence: TGCAGCGGAGCGGCTAGCGGGAGCGTGGGCTACAATGAGCAGTTCTTC. Translation: CSGAASGSVGYNEQFF. This rearrangement joins TRBV20-1 to TRBJ2-1; TRBD2 matches at 10 bases. CDR1 and CDR2 (germline): DFQATT, SNEGSKA (reference sequence). CDR3 length equals 16 residues.

This clonotype was observed a few times. The chain carries TRBV25-1 and TRBJ2-7; TRBD2 matches 11 bases. The length of the CDR3 is 19 residues. Germline-derived CDR1 and CDR2 are MGHDK and SYGVNS. Trimming took 1 base from V and 0 from J; bases not matched to a gene: 11. The chain's CDR3 is CASSESVGASGRSSYEQYF. CDR3 coding DNA: TGTGCCAGCAGTGAATCGGTGGGGGCTAGCGGGAGGAGCTCCTACGAGCAGTACTTC.

The V gene is TRBV20-1, the J gene TRBJ2-7; D may be TRBD1 (6 bases). V was clipped by 4 bases and J by 3 bases, with 10 bases between them. CDR3 length equals 12 residues. Germline CDR1 DFQATT, CDR2 SNEGSKA (reference sequence). Here the CDR3 reads CSANTGRYEQYF. The CDR3 DNA reads TGCAGTGCTAATACAGGGCGCTACGAGCAGTACTTC.

There are a few counts of this clonotype. This chain connects TRBV6-2 or TRBV6-3 to TRBJ2-7; 7 nucleotides align to TRBD1. V shed 6 bases, J shed 1 base, and the junction held 15 bases outside the gene matches. CDR1 MNHEY and CDR2 SVGEGT come from the germline V gene. The CDR3 spans 17 residues. CDR3 sequence: CASRKIRPGQRSYEQYF. The CDR3 DNA reads as TGTGCCAGCAGAAAAATTCGACCGGGACAGAGATCCTACGAGCAGTACTTC.

The chain recombines TRBV20-1 with TRBJ1-4; D ambiguous. V lost 2 bases and J lost 6, with 13 bases in between. Per the germline V gene, CDR1 is DFQATT and CDR2 is SNEGSKA (reference sequence). This CDR3 is 14 amino acids long. CDR3 sequence reads: CSARREGGHEKLFF. The CDR3 DNA reads TGCAGTGCTAGAAGGGAGGGAGGCCATGAAAAACTGTTTTTT.

This clonotype was recorded a few times. The chain recombines TRBV10-2 with TRBJ2-7, with D possibly TRBD2 on 5 matching bases. CDR1 WSHSY and CDR2 SAAADI come from the germline V gene. V gave up 8 bases and J gave up 4 bases, with 15 bases separating them. This CDR3 spans 13 amino acids. The CDR3 region has the DNA TGCGCCAGCTTAGGCGGGCCTCCGTACGAGCAGTACTTC. It encodes CASLGGPPYEQYF.

V usage is TRBV6-2 or TRBV6-3 and J usage is TRBJ2-1, with TRBD2 matching over 8 bases. Germline values: CDR1 MNHEY, CDR2 SVGEGT. The CDR3 runs to 16 residues. V shed 6 bases, J shed 4 bases, and the junction held 11 bases outside the gene matches. As DNA, the CDR3 is TGTGCCAGCAGGGACCCCGGGGGGGGATTATACAATGAGCAGTTCTTC. This gives the protein CASRDPGGGLYNEQFF.

V is TRBV24-1 and J is TRBJ1-2, with D possibly matching TRBD1 (5 bases). With 10 bases removed from V and 4 bases from J, the gap between germline ends came to 15 bases. Per germline, CDR1 KGHDR and CDR2 SFDVKD. CDR3 length: 13 residues. The CDR3 DNA is TGTGCCACGAAGCAGGGACGCCTCTATGGCTACACCTTC. Encoded protein: CATKQGRLYGYTF.

This clonotype was counted a single time. V gene TRBV15 combines with J gene TRBJ1-4; D is ambiguous. This CDR3 spans 13 amino acids. V was cut by 3 bases and J by 4 bases, with 6 bases left in between. The germline V gene has CDR1 LNHNV and CDR2 YYDKDF (reference sequence). The CDR3 coding sequence is TGTGCCACCAGCAGCAACCGTAATGAAAAACTGTTTTTT. This codes for CATSSNRNEKLFF.